Detailed here is one T cell receptor beta chain. Trimming cost V 3 bases and J 3 bases; bases outside gene matches: 8. CDR1 is SGHRS, CDR2 YFSETQ, per germline. There are 16 residues in the CDR3. These data originate in a study of blood T cell repertoires in COVID-19. Sequenced by immunoSEQ multiplex PCR; TCRdb stores in-frame clones only, minus some. The sample contains approximately 210,000 clones, less than 90% of which appear only once. The chain has TRBV5-1 and TRBJ2-5; 10 bases line up with TRBD2. The sample consisted of peripheral blood. This receptor was obtained from a man aged 70 or older with acute or convalescent COVID-19. CDR3: CASSSSGRATKETQYF. For the CDR3, the DNA is TGCGCCAGCAGCTCCAGCGGGAGGGCTACAAAAGAGACCCAGTACTTC.